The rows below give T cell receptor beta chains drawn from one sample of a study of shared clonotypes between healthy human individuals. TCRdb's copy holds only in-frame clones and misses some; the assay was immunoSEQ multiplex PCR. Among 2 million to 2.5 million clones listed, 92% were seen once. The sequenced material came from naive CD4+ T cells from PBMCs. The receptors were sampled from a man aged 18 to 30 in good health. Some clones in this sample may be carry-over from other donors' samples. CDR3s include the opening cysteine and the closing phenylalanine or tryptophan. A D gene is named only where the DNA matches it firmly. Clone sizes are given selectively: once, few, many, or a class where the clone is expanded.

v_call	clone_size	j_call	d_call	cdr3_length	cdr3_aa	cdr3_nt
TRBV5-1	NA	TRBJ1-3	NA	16	CASSLGGPSSGNTIYF	TGCGCCAGCAGCTTGGGGGGGCCCAGCTCTGGAAACACCATATATTTT
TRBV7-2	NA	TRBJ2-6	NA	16	CASSPTPMPGANVLTF	TGTGCCAGCAGCCCCACCCCCATGCCTGGGGCCAACGTCCTGACTTTC
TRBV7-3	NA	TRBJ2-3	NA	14	CASSPGLYTDTQYF	TGTGCCAGCAGCCCCGGCCTTTACACAGATACGCAGTATTTT
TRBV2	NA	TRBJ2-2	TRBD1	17	CASSKTSGTAYTGELFF	TGTGCCAGCAGTAAAACGTCCGGGACAGCCTACACCGGGGAGCTGTTTTTT
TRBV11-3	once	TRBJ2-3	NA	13	CASSQLREDTQYF	TGTGCCAGCAGCCAACTCAGAGAGGATACGCAGTATTTT
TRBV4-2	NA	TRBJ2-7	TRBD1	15	CASSHGQGRGYEQYF	TGTGCCAGCAGCCATGGACAGGGTAGGGGCTACGAGCAGTACTTC
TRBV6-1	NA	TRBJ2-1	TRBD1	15	CASTPFGTGGNEQFF	TGTGCCAGCACCCCGTTCGGGACAGGAGGCAATGAGCAGTTCTTC
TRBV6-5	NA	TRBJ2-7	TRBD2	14	CASSYRGEGYEQYF	TGTGCCAGCAGTTACCGGGGGGAGGGCTACGAGCAGTACTTC
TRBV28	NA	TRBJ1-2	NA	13	CASSPAQFRGYTF	TGTGCCAGCAGTCCCGCCCAGTTCCGTGGCTACACCTTC
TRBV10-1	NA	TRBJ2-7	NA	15	CASSECNRGGCEQYF	TGCGCCAGCAGTGAGTGTAACAGGGGAGGATGCGAGCAGTACTTC
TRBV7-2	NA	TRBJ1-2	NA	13	CASSPGQNWGYTF	TGTGCCAGCAGCCCGGGACAAAACTGGGGCTACACCTTC
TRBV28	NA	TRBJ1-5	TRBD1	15	CASSRSWTGGQPQHF	TGTGCCAGCAGTCGCTCTTGGACAGGAGGTCAGCCCCAGCATTTT
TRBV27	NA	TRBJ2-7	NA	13	CATSRGGSYEQYF	TGTGCCACCTCTCGGGGCGGTTCCTACGAGCAGTACTTC
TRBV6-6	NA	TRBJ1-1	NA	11	CASSYEQEAFF	TGTGCCAGCAGTTATGAACAAGAAGCTTTCTTT